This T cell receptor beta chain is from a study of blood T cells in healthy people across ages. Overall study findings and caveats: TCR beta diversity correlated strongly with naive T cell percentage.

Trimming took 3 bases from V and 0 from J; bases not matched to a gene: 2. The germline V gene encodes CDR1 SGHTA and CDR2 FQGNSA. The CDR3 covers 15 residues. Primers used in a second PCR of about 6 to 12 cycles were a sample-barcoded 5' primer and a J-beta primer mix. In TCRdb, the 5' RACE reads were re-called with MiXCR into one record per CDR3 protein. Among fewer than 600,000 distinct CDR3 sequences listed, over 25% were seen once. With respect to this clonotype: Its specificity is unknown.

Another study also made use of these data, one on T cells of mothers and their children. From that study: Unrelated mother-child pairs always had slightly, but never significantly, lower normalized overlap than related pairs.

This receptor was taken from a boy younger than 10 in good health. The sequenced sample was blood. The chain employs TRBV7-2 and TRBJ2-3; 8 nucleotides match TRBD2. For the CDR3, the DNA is TGTGCCAGCAGCTTCGGCGGGAGGAGCACAGATACGCAGTATTTT. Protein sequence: CASSFGGRSTDTQYF.